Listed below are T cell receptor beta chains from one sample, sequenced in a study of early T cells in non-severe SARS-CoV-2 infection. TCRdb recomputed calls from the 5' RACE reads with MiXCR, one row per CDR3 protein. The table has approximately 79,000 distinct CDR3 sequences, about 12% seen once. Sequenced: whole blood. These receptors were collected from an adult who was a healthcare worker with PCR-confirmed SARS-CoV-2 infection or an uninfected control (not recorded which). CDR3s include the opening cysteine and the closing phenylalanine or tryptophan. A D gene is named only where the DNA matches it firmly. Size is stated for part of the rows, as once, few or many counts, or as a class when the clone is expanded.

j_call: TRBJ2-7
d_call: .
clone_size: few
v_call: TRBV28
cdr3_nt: TGTGCCAGCAGTTTATATCACGAGCAGTACTTC
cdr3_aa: CASSLYHEQYF

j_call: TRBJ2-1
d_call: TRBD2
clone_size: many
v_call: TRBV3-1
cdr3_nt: TGTGCCAGCAGCCCCTTGGCTAGCGGGGGCAATGAGCAGTTCTTC
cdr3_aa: CASSPLASGGNEQFF

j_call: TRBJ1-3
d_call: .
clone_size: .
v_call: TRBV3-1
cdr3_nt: TGTGCCAGCAGCCAAGCCGGGAGCCTCTCTGGAAACACCATATATTTT
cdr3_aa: CASSQAGSLSGNTIYF

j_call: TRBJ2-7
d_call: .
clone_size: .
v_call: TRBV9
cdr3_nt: TGTGCCAGCAGCGAAACTCCCAGCTCCTACGAGCAGTACTTC
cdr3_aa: CASSETPSSYEQYF

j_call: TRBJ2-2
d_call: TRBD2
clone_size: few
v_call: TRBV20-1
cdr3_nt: TGCAGTGCTAGAGGCGGTAGCGGGGTCGACACCGGGGAGCTGTTTTTT
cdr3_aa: CSARGGSGVDTGELFF

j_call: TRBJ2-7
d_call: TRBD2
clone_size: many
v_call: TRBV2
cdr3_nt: TGTGCCAAGAGAGCGGGAGACGACTACGAGCAGTACTTC
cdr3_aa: CAKRAGDDYEQYF

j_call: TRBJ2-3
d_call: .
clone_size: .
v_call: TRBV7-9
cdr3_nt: TGTGCCAGCAGCTTAGGGCCGAGCAACACAGATACGCAGTATTTT
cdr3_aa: CASSLGPSNTDTQYF

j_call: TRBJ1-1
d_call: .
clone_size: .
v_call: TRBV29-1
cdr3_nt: TGCAGCGTTGCGGGAGGGGGGGCCGGCACTGAAGCTTTCTTT
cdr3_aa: CSVAGGGAGTEAFF

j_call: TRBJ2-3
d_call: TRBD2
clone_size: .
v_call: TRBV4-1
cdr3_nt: TGCGCCAGCAGCCAAGAGGCTAGCGGGATGCGCACAGATACGCAGTATTTT
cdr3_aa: CASSQEASGMRTDTQYF

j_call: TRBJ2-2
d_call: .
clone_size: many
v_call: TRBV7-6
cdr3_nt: TGTGCCAGCGCCCCTTTGACTAGGGGCACCGGGGAGCTGTTTTTT
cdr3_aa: CASAPLTRGTGELFF

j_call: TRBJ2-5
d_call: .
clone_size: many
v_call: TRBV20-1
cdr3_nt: TGCAGTGCTAGAGATATCCGCGGGACACGGGAGACCCAGTACTTC
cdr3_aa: CSARDIRGTRETQYF

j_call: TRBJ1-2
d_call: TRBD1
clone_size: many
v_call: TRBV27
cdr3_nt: TGTGCCAGCAGTCCCCGTGGGACAGGGACCACTTATGGCTACACCTTC
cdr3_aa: CASSPRGTGTTYGYTF

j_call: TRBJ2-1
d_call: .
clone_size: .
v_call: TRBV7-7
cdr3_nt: TGTGCTAGCAGCCCCACAGGGGGGGACTCCAATGAGCAGTTCTTC
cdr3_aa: CASSPTGGDSNEQFF

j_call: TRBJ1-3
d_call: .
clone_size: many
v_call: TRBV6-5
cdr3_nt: TGTGGAGCCCGCTCTGGAAACACCATATATTTT
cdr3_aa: CGARSGNTIYF

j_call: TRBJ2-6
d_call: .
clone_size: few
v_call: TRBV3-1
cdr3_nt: TGTGCCAGCAGCCGAACCCCGGGCTCTGGGGCCAACGTCCTGACTTTC
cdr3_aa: CASSRTPGSGANVLTF

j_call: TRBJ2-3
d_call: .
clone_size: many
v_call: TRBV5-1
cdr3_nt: TGCGCCAGCAGCTCGCTCGGAAGCACAGATACGCAGTATTTT
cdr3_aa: CASSSLGSTDTQYF

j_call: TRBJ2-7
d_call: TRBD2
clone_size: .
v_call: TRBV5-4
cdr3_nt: TGTGCCAGCAGCTTGTTAGCTAGCGGGGGTCACGAGCAGTACTTC
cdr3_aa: CASSLLASGGHEQYF

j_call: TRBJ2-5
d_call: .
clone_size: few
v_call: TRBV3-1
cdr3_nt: TGTGCCAGCAGCAAAAGAACCGTACAAGAGACCCAGTACTTC
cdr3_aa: CASSKRTVQETQYF

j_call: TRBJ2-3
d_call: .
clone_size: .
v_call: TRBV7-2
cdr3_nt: TGTGCCAGCAGCTCAGCCTTAAGAGATACGCAGTATTTT
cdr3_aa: CASSSALRDTQYF

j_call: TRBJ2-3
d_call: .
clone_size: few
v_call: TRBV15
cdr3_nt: TGTGCCACCAGCAGTGAACGAACAGGGACTAGCACAGATACGCAGTATTTT
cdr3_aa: CATSSERTGTSTDTQYF